These 31 T cell receptor beta chains originate from one sample sequenced in a study of T cell responses to AZD1222 COVID-19 vaccine. The data were produced by immunoSEQ multiplex PCR, yet TCRdb's version contains in-frame clones alone and is incomplete. The table lists roughly 100,000 clones, roughly 90% of them singletons. Sequences were derived from peripheral blood, sampled on day 0 of AZD1222 vaccination. These receptors were taken from an adult in good health.

This clone came up a few times. Here the CDR3 DNA reads TGTGCCGTGCAATTCCAGGGGGCGTTTGAAAAACTGTTTTTT. This encodes CAVQFQGAFEKLFF. This chain joins TRBV30 and TRBJ1-4; TRBD1 aligns across 8 bases. There are 14 residues in the CDR3. The ends lost 8 bases at V and 7 bases at J; junction bases unmatched: 12. Germline CDR1 reads GTSNPN; CDR2 reads SVGIG (reference sequence).

This chain joins TRBV2 and TRBJ2-5; no reliable D call. CDR3 length: 11 amino acids. The germline gives CDR1 SNHLY, CDR2 FYNNEI. Trimming left V 5 bases short and J 0 bases short, with 1 base between. CDR3 sequence (DNA): TGTGCCAGCAGTTACCAAGAGACCCAGTACTTC. Protein sequence: CASSYQETQYF.

The CDR3 reads CAATPASGKYEQYF. The DNA of the CDR3 is TGTGCAGCAACCCCCGCTAGCGGGAAGTACGAGCAGTACTTC. The chain carries TRBV30 and TRBJ2-7, with 9 bases aligning to TRBD2. The germline CDR1 and CDR2 sequences are GTSNPN and SVGIG (reference sequence). The CDR3 has 14 amino acids. The full variable domain, with the rest looked up from reference TRBV30 and TRBJ2-7, is SQTIHQWPATLVQPVGSPLSLECTVEGTSNPNLYWYRQAAGRGLQLLFYSVGIGQISSEVPQNLSASRPQDRQFILSSKKLLLSDSGFYLCAATPASGKYEQYFGPGTRLTVT.

The chain is built from TRBV19 and TRBJ1-6, with 7 bases matching TRBD1. Trimming at V came to 5 bases and at J to 9 bases, leaving 4 bases not matched to a gene. Germline values: CDR1 LNHDA, CDR2 SQIVND (reference sequence). This CDR3 region has 13 residues. The chain's CDR3 is CASSEGAPSPLHF. CDR3 bases: TGTGCCAGTAGTGAGGGGGCGCCTTCACCCCTCCACTTT.

The gene calls are TRBV6-5 and TRBJ1-1; no definite D call. The CDR3 has 14 amino acids. V lost 0 bases and J lost 3, with 8 bases in between. CDR1 is MNHEY and CDR2 is SVGAGI in the germline V gene. This CDR3 is CASSYSTRDTEAFF. The CDR3, as DNA: TGTGCCAGCAGTTACTCGACAAGGGACACTGAAGCTTTCTTT.

V gene TRBV12-3 or TRBV12-4 combines with J gene TRBJ1-2; 7 nucleotides align to TRBD1. V shed 1 base, J shed 8 bases, and the junction held 4 bases outside the gene matches. This CDR3 has 13 residues. In nucleotides, the CDR3 is TGTGCCAGCAGTTTAGGACAGGGCCGGGGCTACACCTTC. Protein: CASSLGQGRGYTF.

The genes are TRBV19 and TRBJ1-4; D remains ambiguous. The V and J ends lost 3 bases and 8 bases respectively, with 7 bases between them. The CDR3 consists of 12 residues. The germline CDR1 and CDR2 sequences are LNHDA and SQIVND (reference sequence). The CDR3 region has the DNA TGTGCCAGTAGTATCCCCCCCGAAAAACTGTTTTTT. It codes for CASSIPPEKLFF. Filled out from reference TRBV19 and TRBJ1-4, the complete variable domain reads DGGITQSPKYLFRKEGQNVTLSCEQNLNHDAMYWYRQDPGQGLRLIYYSQIVNDFQKGDIAEGYSVSREKKESFPLTVTSAQKNPTAFYLCASSIPPEKLFFGSGTQLSVL.

The rearrangement links TRBV6-5 to TRBJ2-5; 8 bases align to TRBD1. The junction had 9 bases not matched to a gene; V was cut back by 7 bases and J by 5 bases. This CDR3 has 14 residues. Germline assignment: CDR1 MNHEY and CDR2 SVGAGI. The CDR3 loop is CASTQTGVGETQYF. Written as DNA, the CDR3 is TGTGCCAGCACCCAGACAGGGGTGGGGGAGACCCAGTACTTC.

The rearrangement links TRBV30 to TRBJ2-5, with TRBD2 matching over 9 bases. Germline V CDR1 and CDR2: GTSNPN, SVGIG (reference sequence). With 5 bases clipped from V and 5 bases from J, the junction kept 15 bases outside the gene matches. This CDR3 has 16 residues. CDR3 protein: CAWDKLAGKAGETQYF. The DNA of the CDR3 is TGTGCCTGGGACAAGCTAGCGGGAAAGGCCGGGGAGACCCAGTACTTC.

This clone was seen a handful of times. The rearrangement links TRBV30 to TRBJ1-2; TRBD1 might be the D (5 bases). The germline V gene has CDR1 GTSNPN and CDR2 SVGIG (reference sequence). The CDR3 runs to 12 residues. V lost 8 bases, J lost 10 bases, and 20 bases lay in between. This CDR3 is CARFRVSGDYTF. CDR3 coding DNA: TGTGCCCGATTCAGGGTTTCGGGCGACTACACCTTC.

This rearrangement joins TRBV27 to TRBJ2-1; D is unclear. CDR3 length equals 15 residues. The V and J ends lost 2 bases and 0 bases respectively, with 8 bases between them. Germline CDR1 is MNHEY and CDR2 is SMNVEV (reference sequence). CDR3 bases: TGTGCCAGCAGTTTAGGGGTCAGCTCCTACAATGAGCAGTTCTTC. Protein product: CASSLGVSSYNEQFF.

V is TRBV14 and J is TRBJ2-3; tentatively, D is TRBD1 (5 bases). Germline loops: CDR1 SGHDN, CDR2 FVKESK. The CDR3 covers 16 residues. The germline V and J ends were trimmed by 3 bases and 2 bases, with 15 bases remaining between them. The CDR3 here is CASSHSRRDATDTQYF. The CDR3 region has the DNA TGTGCCAGCAGCCATTCTCGCAGGGATGCCACAGATACGCAGTATTTT.

The chain is built from TRBV19 and TRBJ2-7; 14 positions agree with TRBD2. CDR1 is LNHDA, CDR2 SQIVND, per germline (reference sequence). The trim removed 7 bases at V and 4 bases at J, leaving 6 bases unmatched. The CDR3 extends over 15 amino acids. As DNA, the CDR3 is TGTGCCAGTAATGCCGGGACTAGCGGGAGTTACGAGCAGTACTTC. This codes for CASNAGTSGSYEQYF.

The chain has TRBV24-1 and TRBJ1-4, with 9 bases aligning to TRBD1. The V and J ends lost 4 bases and 7 bases, in that order; junction bases with no gene match: 9. CDR3 length: 16 amino acids. Germline V gene data show CDR1 as KGHDR and CDR2 as SFDVKD. CDR3 residues: CATSDPTGGVGEKLFF. The DNA of the CDR3 is TGTGCCACCAGTGACCCCACAGGGGGCGTAGGTGAAAAACTGTTTTTT.

V usage is TRBV27 and J usage is TRBJ2-7; D is perhaps TRBD2 (6 bases). The CDR3 contains 13 residues. Trimming left V 5 bases short and J 4 bases short, with 12 bases between. Looked up from germline, CDR1 is MNHEY and CDR2 is SMNVEV (reference sequence). DNA of the CDR3: TGTGCCAGCAGTGCCAGGGACTCTTACGAGCAGTACTTC. This translates into CASSARDSYEQYF.

This clone was seen only once. The rearrangement links TRBV12-3 or TRBV12-4 to TRBJ1-5; D remains ambiguous. Trimming left V 2 bases short and J 7 bases short, with 6 bases between. CDR3 length: 12 residues. The CDR3 is CASSLYPQPQHF. Here the CDR3 DNA reads TGTGCCAGCAGTTTATACCCCCAGCCCCAGCATTTT.

This clone was seen a single time. The rearrangement uses TRBV19 and TRBJ1-2; weak D call: TRBD1 (5 bases). This CDR3 is 14 amino acids long. Looked up from germline, CDR1 is LNHDA and CDR2 is SQIVND (reference sequence). V dropped 5 bases and J dropped 5 bases, with 15 bases sitting between them. The CDR3 DNA reads as TGTGCCAGTAGTTCCGGGGACGGACAATATGGCTACACCTTC. Encoded protein: CASSSGDGQYGYTF.

The genes are TRBV6-5 and TRBJ2-7; maybe TRBD2 (6 bases). The germline CDR1 and CDR2 sequences are MNHEY and SVGAGI. V lost 6 bases and J lost 0, with 12 bases in between. The CDR3 runs to 14 residues. CDR3 loop: CASSAGGASYEQYF. CDR3 nucleotide sequence: TGTGCCAGCAGCGCCGGGGGAGCCTCCTACGAGCAGTACTTC.

The V gene is TRBV18, the J gene TRBJ2-7; no clear D. This CDR3 has 13 residues. V was pared by 2 bases and J by 0 bases, with 5 bases between. The germline gives CDR1 KGHSH, CDR2 LQKENI. DNA for the CDR3: TGTGCCAGCTCACCAGACAACTCCTACGAGCAGTACTTC. Protein product: CASSPDNSYEQYF.

V and J are TRBV19 and TRBJ1-2, with D perhaps matching TRBD1 (6 bases). Trimming took 5 bases from V and 4 from J, leaving 23 bases between them. In germline, CDR1 is LNHDA, CDR2 SQIVND (reference sequence). This CDR3 region has 17 residues. The CDR3 DNA is TGTGCCAGTAGTCCCACAGGAGGGGGGCTTATCCCCTATGGCTACACCTTC. Translated, it gives CASSPTGGGLIPYGYTF.

This sequence joins TRBV30 and TRBJ1-3; TRBD1 is a possible D gene (6 bases). The V end was cut by 3 bases, the J end by 0 bases, with 9 bases between. CDR1 and CDR2 (germline): GTSNPN, SVGIG (reference sequence). The length of the CDR3 is 14 residues. The CDR3 region has the DNA TGTGCCTGGAGCCTGACAGGCTCTGGAAACACCATATATTTT. Translating it yields CAWSLTGSGNTIYF.

The V call is TRBV2, the J call TRBJ2-3; 16 nucleotides match TRBD2. Germline V gene data show CDR1 as SNHLY and CDR2 as FYNNEI. V gave up 5 bases and J gave up 2 bases; unmatched junction bases: 4. The CDR3 is 17 amino acids. Here the CDR3 reads CASSFGTSGRATDTQYF. CDR3 sequence (DNA): TGTGCCAGCAGTTTTGGGACTAGCGGGAGGGCCACAGATACGCAGTATTTT.

This chain connects TRBV18 to TRBJ1-1; D ambiguous. Germline values: CDR1 KGHSH, CDR2 LQKENI. The CDR3 contains 11 residues. V was pared by 6 bases and J by 3 bases, with 5 bases between. The CDR3 is CASSRDTEAFF. CDR3 DNA: TGTGCCAGCTCCCGCGACACTGAAGCTTTCTTT.

The chain has TRBV7-8 and TRBJ2-6; D remains ambiguous. The CDR3 is 14 amino acids. Germline-derived CDR1 and CDR2 are SGHVS and FQNEAQ. Trimming removed 3 bases at V and 0 bases at J, with 3 bases between. CDR3 coding DNA: TGTGCCAGCAGCTTGGCCTCTGGGGCCAACGTCCTGACTTTC. Its translation is CASSLASGANVLTF.

The chain combines TRBV30 with TRBJ1-2; unclear D gene. Trimming took off 0 bases at V and 5 bases at J, with 16 bases between the two ends. Germline CDR1 GTSNPN, CDR2 SVGIG (reference sequence). CDR3 length: 15 amino acids. The CDR3 spells CAWSVSQTGIYGYTF. The DNA of the CDR3 is TGTGCCTGGAGTGTGTCCCAGACTGGGATTTATGGCTACACCTTC.

The rearrangement uses TRBV3-1 (or the pseudogene TRBV3-2) and TRBJ2-2, with 10 nucleotides matching TRBD1. The V segment lost 0 bases and the J segment 6 bases; nucleotides outside the gene matches: 13. The germline V gene encodes CDR1 LGHDT and CDR2 YNNKEL (reference sequence). The CDR3 consists of 19 residues. Here the CDR3 reads CASSQDRDRGHRGAGELFF. The CDR3, as DNA: TGTGCCAGCAGCCAAGATCGCGACAGGGGGCATAGGGGTGCCGGGGAGCTGTTTTTT.

This rearrangement joins TRBV10-3 to TRBJ1-1; possibly TRBD1 for D (6 bases). The CDR3 runs to 14 residues. Trimming took off 7 bases at V and 0 bases at J, with 12 bases between the two ends. Looked up from germline, CDR1 is ENHRY and CDR2 is SYGVKD. The CDR3 nucleotides are TGTGCCATCACCTTACAGGGTCTGAACACTGAAGCTTTCTTT. This gives the protein CAITLQGLNTEAFF.

The chain carries TRBV9 and TRBJ2-1; 11 nucleotides match TRBD2. The V gene's germline CDR1 is SGDLS and CDR2 YYNGEE. After removal of 0 bases from V and 9 bases from J, the junction contained 5 bases not matched to a gene. The length of the CDR3 is 15 residues. The CDR3 DNA reads as TGTGCCAGCAGCGTAGCCGGGACTAGCGGCTCTGAGCAGTTCTTC. This translates into CASSVAGTSGSEQFF.

J is TRBJ1-5 and V is TRBV19, with TRBD1 as a possible D gene (5 bases). V was pared by 3 bases and J by 5 bases, with 8 bases between. The CDR3 loop spans 13 amino acids. From germline, CDR1 is LNHDA and CDR2 SQIVND (reference sequence). This CDR3 reads CASSMTDYQPQHF. The CDR3 nucleotides are TGTGCCAGTAGTATGACAGATTATCAGCCCCAGCATTTT.

The chain is built from TRBV3-1 (or the pseudogene TRBV3-2) and TRBJ2-2; TRBD2 agrees at 7 bases. Trimming removed 8 bases from V and 1 base from J; junction bases left unmatched: 10. The CDR3 is 16 residues long. Germline values: CDR1 LGHDT, CDR2 YNNKEL (reference sequence). The CDR3 loop reads CASGGRGSENTGELFF. DNA for the CDR3: TGTGCCAGCGGCGGGCGGGGGTCGGAGAACACCGGGGAGCTGTTTTTT.

This chain joins TRBV9 and TRBJ2-5; no clear D gene. This CDR3 contains 12 residues. Germline assignment: CDR1 SGDLS and CDR2 YYNGEE. Trimming pared 1 base from V and 3 bases from J, leaving 4 bases between. The chain's CDR3 is CASSVYEETQYF. The CDR3 DNA reads TGTGCCAGCAGCGTATATGAAGAGACCCAGTACTTC.